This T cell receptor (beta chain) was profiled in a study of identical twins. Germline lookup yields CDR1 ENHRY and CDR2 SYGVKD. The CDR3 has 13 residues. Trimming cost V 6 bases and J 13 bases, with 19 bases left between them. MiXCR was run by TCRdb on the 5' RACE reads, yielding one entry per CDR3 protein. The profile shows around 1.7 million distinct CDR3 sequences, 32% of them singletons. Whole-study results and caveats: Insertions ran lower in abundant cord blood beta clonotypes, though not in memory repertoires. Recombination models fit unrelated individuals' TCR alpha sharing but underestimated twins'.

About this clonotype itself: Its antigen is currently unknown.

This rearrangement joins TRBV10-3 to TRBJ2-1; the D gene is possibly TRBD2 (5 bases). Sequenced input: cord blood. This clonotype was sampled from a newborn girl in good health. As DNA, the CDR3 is TGTGCCATCAGCCTAGAGAGGGATGGCGATCAGTTCTTC. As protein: CAISLERDGDQFF.